This T cell receptor (beta chain) was sequenced during a study of T cell responses to AZD1222 COVID-19 vaccine. In the study overall: The study pooled second doses at about 4 or about 12 weeks.

Profiling relied on immunoSEQ multiplex PCR, and the TCRdb table lists in-frame clones only, not all of them. Of roughly 150,000 clones in the sample, 80% to 95% are singletons; the top ten hold 1.5% to 2%. This specimen consisted of peripheral blood, obtained on day 0 of AZD1222 vaccination. The source is an adult in good health.

The CDR3 region is CASSQEVWGDEQYF. The CDR3 coding sequence is TGCGCCAGCAGCCAAGAGGTCTGGGGCGACGAGCAGTACTTC. The chain uses TRBV4-1 and TRBJ2-7, with D maybe TRBD1 (5 bases). The germline gives CDR1 MGHRA, CDR2 YSYEKL. The CDR3 is made up of 14 amino acids. V was shortened by 0 bases and J by 5 bases, with 11 bases between the two germline ends.